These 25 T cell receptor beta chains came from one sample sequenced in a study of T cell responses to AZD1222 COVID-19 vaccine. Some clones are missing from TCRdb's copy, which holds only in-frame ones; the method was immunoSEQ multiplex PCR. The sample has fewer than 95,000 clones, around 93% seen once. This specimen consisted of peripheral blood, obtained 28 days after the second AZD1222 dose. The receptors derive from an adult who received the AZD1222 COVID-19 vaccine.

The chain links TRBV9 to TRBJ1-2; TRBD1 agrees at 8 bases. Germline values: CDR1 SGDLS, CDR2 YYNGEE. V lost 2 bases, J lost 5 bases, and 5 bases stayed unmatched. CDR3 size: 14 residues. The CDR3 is CASSVSGQGYGYTF. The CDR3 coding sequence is TGTGCCAGCAGCGTGTCAGGACAGGGATATGGCTACACCTTC.

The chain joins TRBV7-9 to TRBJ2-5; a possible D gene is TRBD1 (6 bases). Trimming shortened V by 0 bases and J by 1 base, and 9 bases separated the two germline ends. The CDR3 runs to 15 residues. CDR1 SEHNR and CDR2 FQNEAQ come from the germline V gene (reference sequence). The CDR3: CASSLALQGQETQYF. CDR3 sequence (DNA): TGTGCCAGCAGCTTAGCACTACAGGGCCAAGAGACCCAGTACTTC.

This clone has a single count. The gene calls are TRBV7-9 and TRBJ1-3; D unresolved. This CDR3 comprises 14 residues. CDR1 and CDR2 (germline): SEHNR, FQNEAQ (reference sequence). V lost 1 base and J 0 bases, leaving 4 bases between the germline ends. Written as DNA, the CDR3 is TGTGCCAGCAGCTTAGACCACTCTGGAAACACCATATATTTT. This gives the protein CASSLDHSGNTIYF.

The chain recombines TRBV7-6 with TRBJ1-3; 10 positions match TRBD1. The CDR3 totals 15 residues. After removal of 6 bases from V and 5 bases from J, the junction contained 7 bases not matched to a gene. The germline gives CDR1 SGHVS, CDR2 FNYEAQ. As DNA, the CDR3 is TGTGCCAGCAGTCTTGGACAGGGGGGCCGAAACACCATATATTTT. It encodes CASSLGQGGRNTIYF.

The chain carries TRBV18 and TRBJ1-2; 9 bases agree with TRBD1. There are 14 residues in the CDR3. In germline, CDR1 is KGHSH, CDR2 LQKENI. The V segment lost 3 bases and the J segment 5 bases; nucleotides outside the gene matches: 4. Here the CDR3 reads CASSPGQGRYGYTF. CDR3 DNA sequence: TGTGCCAGCTCACCCGGACAGGGGAGGTATGGCTACACCTTC.

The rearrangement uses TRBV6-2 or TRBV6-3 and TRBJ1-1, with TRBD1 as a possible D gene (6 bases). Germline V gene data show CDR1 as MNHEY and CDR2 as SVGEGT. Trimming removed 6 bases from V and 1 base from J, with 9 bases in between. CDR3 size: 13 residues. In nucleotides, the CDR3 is TGTGCCAGCAGCCTGGGACAGAACACTGAAGCTTTCTTT. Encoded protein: CASSLGQNTEAFF.

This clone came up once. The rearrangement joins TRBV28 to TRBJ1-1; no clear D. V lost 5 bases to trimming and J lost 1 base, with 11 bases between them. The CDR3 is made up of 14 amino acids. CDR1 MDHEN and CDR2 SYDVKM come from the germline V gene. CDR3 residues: CASSDVAWNTEAFF. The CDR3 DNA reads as TGTGCCAGCAGTGACGTCGCGTGGAACACTGAAGCTTTCTTT.

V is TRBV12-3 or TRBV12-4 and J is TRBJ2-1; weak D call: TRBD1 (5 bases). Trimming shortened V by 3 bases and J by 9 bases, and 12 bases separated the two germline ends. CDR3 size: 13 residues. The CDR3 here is CASSLVGRGEQFF. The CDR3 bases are TGTGCCAGCAGTTTGGTGGGGCGTGGTGAGCAGTTCTTC.

The DNA for the CDR3 is TGTGCCAGTAAAGGGACCTACAATGAGCAGTTCTTC. Translated, it gives CASKGTYNEQFF. The J gene is TRBJ2-1, the V gene TRBV19; D not certain. Germline V lookup: CDR1 LNHDA, CDR2 SQIVND (reference sequence). Trimming shortened V by 7 bases and J by 2 bases, and 6 bases separated the two germline ends. The CDR3 loop spans 12 amino acids.

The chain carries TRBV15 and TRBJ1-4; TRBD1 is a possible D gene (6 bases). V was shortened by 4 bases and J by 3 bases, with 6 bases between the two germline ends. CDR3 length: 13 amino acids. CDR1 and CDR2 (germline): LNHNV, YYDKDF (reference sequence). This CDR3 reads CATSTGANEKLFF. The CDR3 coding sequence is TGTGCCACCAGCACAGGGGCTAATGAAAAACTGTTTTTT.

CDR3 amino acids: CAMTHPKNIQYF. CDR3 DNA: TGTGCCATGACCCATCCAAAAAACATTCAGTACTTC. The rearrangement joins TRBV10-3 to TRBJ2-4, with D hard to call. The germline gives CDR1 ENHRY, CDR2 SYGVKD. The CDR3 covers 12 residues. Trimming took 9 bases from V and 4 from J, leaving 10 bases between them.

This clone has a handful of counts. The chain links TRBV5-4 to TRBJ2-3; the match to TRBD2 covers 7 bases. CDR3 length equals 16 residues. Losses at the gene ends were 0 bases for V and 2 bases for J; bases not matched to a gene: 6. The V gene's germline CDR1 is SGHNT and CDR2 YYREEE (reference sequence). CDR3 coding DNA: TGTGCCAGCAGCTTGGCTATGCGGGAGTACACAGATACGCAGTATTTT. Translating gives CASSLAMREYTDTQYF.

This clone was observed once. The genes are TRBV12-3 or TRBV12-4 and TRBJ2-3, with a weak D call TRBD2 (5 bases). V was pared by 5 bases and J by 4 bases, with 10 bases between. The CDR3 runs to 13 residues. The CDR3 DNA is TGTGCCAGCAGTCTCCGGGGAGCAGATACGCAGTATTTT. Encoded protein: CASSLRGADTQYF.

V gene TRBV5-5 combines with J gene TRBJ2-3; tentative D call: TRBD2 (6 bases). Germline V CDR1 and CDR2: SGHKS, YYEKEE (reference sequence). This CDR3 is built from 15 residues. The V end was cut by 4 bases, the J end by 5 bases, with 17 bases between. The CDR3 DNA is TGTGCCAGCAGCCCGATACTAGCCCCGAGAGATACGCAGTATTTT. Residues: CASSPILAPRDTQYF. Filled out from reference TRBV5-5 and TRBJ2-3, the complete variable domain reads DAGVTQSPTHLIKTRGQQVTLRCSPISGHKSVSWYQQVLGQGPQFIFQYYEKEERGRGNFPDRFSARQFPNYSSELNVNALLLGDSALYLCASSPILAPRDTQYFGPGTRLTVL.

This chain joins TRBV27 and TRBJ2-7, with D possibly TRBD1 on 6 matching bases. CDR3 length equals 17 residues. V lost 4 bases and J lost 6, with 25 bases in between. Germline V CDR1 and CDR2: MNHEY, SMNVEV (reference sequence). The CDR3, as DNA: TGTGCCAGCAGTTCCTCGGACAGACAACCTGGGATCTTCGAGCAGTACTTC. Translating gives CASSSSDRQPGIFEQYF.

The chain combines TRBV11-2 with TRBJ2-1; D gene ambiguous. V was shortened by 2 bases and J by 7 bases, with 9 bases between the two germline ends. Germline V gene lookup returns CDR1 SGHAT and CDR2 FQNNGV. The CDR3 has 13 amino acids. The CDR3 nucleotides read TGTGCCAGCAGCTTAAGCCTACCTAATGAGCAGTTCTTC. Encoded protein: CASSLSLPNEQFF.

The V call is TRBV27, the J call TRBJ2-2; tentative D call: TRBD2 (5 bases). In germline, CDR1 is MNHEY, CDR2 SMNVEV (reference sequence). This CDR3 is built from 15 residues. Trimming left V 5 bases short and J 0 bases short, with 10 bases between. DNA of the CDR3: TGTGCCAGCAGTCGGACTCTAGCGAACACCGGGGAGCTGTTTTTT. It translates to CASSRTLANTGELFF.

CDR3 amino acids: CASSPEWTQGSPLHF. The CDR3, as DNA: TGTGCCAGCAGCCCGGAGTGGACCCAGGGGTCACCCCTCCACTTT. The chain has TRBV5-4 and TRBJ1-6, with D perhaps TRBD1 (6 bases). The CDR3 totals 15 residues. Per the germline V gene, CDR1 is SGHNT and CDR2 is YYREEE (reference sequence). V was clipped by 4 bases and J by 10 bases, with 18 bases between them. The full variable domain, in which reference TRBV5-4 and TRBJ1-6 provide the parts outside the CDR3, is ETGVTQSPTHLIKTRGQQVTLRCSSQSGHNTVSWYQQALGQGPQFIFQYYREEENGRGNFPPRFSGLQFPNYSSELNVNALELDDSALYLCASSPEWTQGSPLHFGNGTRLTVT.

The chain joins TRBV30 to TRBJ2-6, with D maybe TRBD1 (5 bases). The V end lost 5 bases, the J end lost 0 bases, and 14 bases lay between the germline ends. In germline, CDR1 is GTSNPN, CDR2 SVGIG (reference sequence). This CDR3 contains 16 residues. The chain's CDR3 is CAWVQAPNSGANVLTF. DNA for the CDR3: TGTGCCTGGGTACAGGCCCCTAACTCTGGGGCCAACGTCCTGACTTTC.

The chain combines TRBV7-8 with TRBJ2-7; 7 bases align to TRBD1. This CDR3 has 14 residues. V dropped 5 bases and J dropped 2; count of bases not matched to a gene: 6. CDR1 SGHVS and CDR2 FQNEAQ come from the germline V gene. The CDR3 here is CASSGTVSTYEQYF. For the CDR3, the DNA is TGTGCCAGCAGCGGGACAGTCTCAACCTACGAGCAGTACTTC.

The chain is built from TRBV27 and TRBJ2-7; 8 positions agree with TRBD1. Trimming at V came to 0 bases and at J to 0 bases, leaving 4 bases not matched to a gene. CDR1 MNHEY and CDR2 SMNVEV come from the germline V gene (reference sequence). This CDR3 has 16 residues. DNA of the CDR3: TGTGCCAGCAGTTTATCGACAGGGGACGTCTCCTACGAGCAGTACTTC. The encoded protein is CASSLSTGDVSYEQYF.

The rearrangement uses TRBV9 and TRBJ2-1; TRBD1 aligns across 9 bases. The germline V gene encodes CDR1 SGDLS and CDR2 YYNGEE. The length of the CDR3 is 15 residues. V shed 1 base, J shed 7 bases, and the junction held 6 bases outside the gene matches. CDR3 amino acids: CASSVPGQGGNEQFF. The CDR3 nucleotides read TGTGCCAGCAGCGTACCGGGACAGGGAGGTAATGAGCAGTTCTTC.

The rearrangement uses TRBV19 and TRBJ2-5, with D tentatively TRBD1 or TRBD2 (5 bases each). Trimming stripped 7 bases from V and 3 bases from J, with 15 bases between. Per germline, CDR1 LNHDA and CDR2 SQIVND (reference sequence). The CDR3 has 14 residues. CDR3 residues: CASKGTRGKETQYF. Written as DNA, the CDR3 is TGTGCCAGTAAGGGGACCCGGGGAAAAGAGACCCAGTACTTC.

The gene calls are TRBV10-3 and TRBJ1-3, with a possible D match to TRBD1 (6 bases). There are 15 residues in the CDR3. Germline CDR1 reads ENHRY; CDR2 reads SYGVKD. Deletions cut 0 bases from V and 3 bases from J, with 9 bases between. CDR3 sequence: CAISESSGVGNTIYF. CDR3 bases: TGTGCCATCAGTGAGTCATCAGGGGTTGGAAACACCATATATTTT.

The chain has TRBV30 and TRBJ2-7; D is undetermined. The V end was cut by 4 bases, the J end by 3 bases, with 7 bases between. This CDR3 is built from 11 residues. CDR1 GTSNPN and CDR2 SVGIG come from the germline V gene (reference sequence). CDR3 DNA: TGTGCCTGGATGAGCGTCTACGAGCAGTACTTC. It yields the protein CAWMSVYEQYF.